The clone carrying this T cell receptor (beta chain) has only a few counts. Its specificity is not known. The sample comes from a study of T cell repertoires in cytomegalovirus infection. Study context: Indications of both CMV infection and matching HLA type were provided by public TCR beta signatures.

Broader study findings: Carriage of CMV together with the relevant HLA was identifiable through cumulative public TCR beta family frequency. HLA-C-restricted CMV-specific TCR beta clonotypes prevailed in the ex vivo response.

Each CDR3 protein is one row after TCRdb ran MiXCR on the reads. Among roughly 190,000 distinct CDR3 sequences listed, roughly 9.8% were seen once. Input material: PBMCs. The TCR sequence derives from a human donor in good health (CMV status not recorded). Some clones in this sample may be carry-over from other donors' samples.

CDR3 in DNA: TGTGCCAGTAGCCCCGGGTCCACAAGTGAAGCTTTCTTT. Translating gives CASSPGSTSEAFF. J is TRBJ1-1 and V is TRBV19, with unresolved D. The V and J ends lost 6 bases and 7 bases respectively, with 15 bases between them. Germline assignment: CDR1 LNHDA and CDR2 SQIVND (reference sequence). CDR3 length: 13 residues.